Below are 5 T cell receptor beta chains sequenced from a single sample in a study of blood T cell repertoires in COVID-19. Here immunoSEQ multiplex PCR was the method, and the copy in TCRdb shows in-frame clones only, minus some. The sample records just over 75,000 clones, 80% to 85% being singletons. The sequencing input was peripheral blood. These receptors originate from a man in his forties or fifties with acute or convalescent COVID-19.

For the CDR3, the DNA is TGTGCCAGCAGCTCCGGGGTAGGCCTAGGGACGCAGTATTTT. Residues: CASSSGVGLGTQYF. V gene TRBV6-2 or TRBV6-3 combines with J gene TRBJ2-3, with D possibly matching TRBD2 (5 bases). Germline lookup yields CDR1 MNHEY and CDR2 SVGEGT. This CDR3 contains 14 residues. Trimming left V 6 bases short and J 9 bases short, with 19 bases between.

This sequence joins TRBV7-2 and TRBJ2-5; D is perhaps TRBD1 (5 bases). V shed 5 bases and J shed 5 bases, with 18 bases lying between them. Per germline, CDR1 SGHTA and CDR2 FQGNSA. CDR3 length: 15 residues. CDR3 sequence (DNA): TGTGCCAGCAGCCGTTTCAGGGTCGTGGGGGAGACCCAGTACTTC. This translates into CASSRFRVVGETQYF. Filled out from reference TRBV7-2 and TRBJ2-5, the complete variable domain reads GAGVSQSPSNKVTEKGKDVELRCDPISGHTALYWYRQSLGQGLEFLIYFQGNSAPDKSGLPSDRFSAERTGGSVSTLTIQRTQQEDSAVYLCASSRFRVVGETQYFGPGTRLLVL.

The rearrangement uses TRBV4-1 and TRBJ2-2; 7 bases are a match to TRBD2. Germline V lookup: CDR1 MGHRA, CDR2 YSYEKL. The CDR3 consists of 16 residues. V trimming: 4 bases; J trimming: 4 bases; junction bases outside the gene matches: 9. Here the CDR3 DNA reads TGCGCCAGCAGCCGCACTAGCGCCGTCTTCACCGGGGAGCTGTTTTTT. Encoded protein: CASSRTSAVFTGELFF.

This clone appeared a few times. V usage is TRBV6-1 and J usage is TRBJ2-4; D is possibly TRBD1 (6 bases). The germline V gene has CDR1 MNHNS and CDR2 SASEGT. V lost 4 bases and J lost 2, with 15 bases in between. The CDR3 has 16 residues. CDR3 in amino acids: CASSARGPTTKNIQYF. The CDR3 nucleotides are TGTGCCAGCAGTGCCAGGGGCCCTACAACCAAAAACATTCAGTACTTC.

V is TRBV18 and J is TRBJ1-1; maybe TRBD1 (5 bases). V gave up 2 bases and J gave up 4 bases, with 17 bases separating them. The CDR3 has 16 residues. From germline, CDR1 is KGHSH and CDR2 LQKENI. CDR3 region: CASSPYPGLTGTEAFF. The CDR3 region has the DNA TGTGCCAGCTCACCATACCCGGGACTCACGGGCACTGAAGCTTTCTTT.